The source of this T cell receptor beta chain is a study of CD8 T cells in Susac syndrome (dated by TCRdb to about 2019). Turning to the overall study: Among the Susac syndrome patients who were sequenced, clinically active disease was present in about six and clinical remission was observed in roughly eight. The study compared CD8+ T cell repertoire clonality among 12 healthy donors, roughly 14 Susac syndrome patients and approximately 16 multiple sclerosis patients. At blood withdrawal, Susac syndrome patients were therapy-naive, treated with corticosteroids (with IVIg additionally given to some), or treated with IVIg alone. Repertoire sequencing was used to test whether CD8+ T cell activation and differentiation in Susac syndrome was antigen driven. On the study overall, not on this receptor specifically: Susac syndrome CD8+ repertoires showed clonal expansion, highest in CD8+ TEMRA cells and greater in clinically active than remitting patients. The TCR sequencing and HLA analysis was acknowledged to have included a relatively small number of individuals. Looking at Susac-specific public clones, the researchers identified fewer than 20 in the total CD8+ repertoire and about 5 in the CD8+ TEMRA repertoire.

RNA was extracted using the RNeasy kit, and roughly 0.5 to 1 microgram was reverse transcribed with random hexamers. The immunoSEQ multiplex PCR assay, covering 54 Vbeta and 13 Jbeta segments, was used to amplify TCR beta CDR3 regions. To correct PCR amplification bias, a synthetic template baseline was used for both primer optimization and computational correction. In the paper's pipeline: Only productive sequences were kept, with reads annotated to V, D and J genes according to IMGT and analyzed in immunoSEQ Analyzer. Clonality was calculated as one minus the Shannon entropy normalized by log2 of the number of productive unique sequences. For each patient and control, public and private clones were evaluated within the 100 most prevalent clones. Clones were defined as Susac-specific when absent from the healthy and MS cohorts, from approximately 1,100 published viral clones and from other ImmuneACCESS disease sequences. The public reads were run again by TCRdb, first through fastp at Q25 and then through MiXCR, and only productive beta chains were kept. Each CDR3 protein gets just one entry, which takes the most common genes and DNA from the rows behind it. Here the V and J calls rest on TCRdb's processing, not on the authors' analysis. Here the sample has roughly 150,000 distinct CDR3 sequences; 95% occur a single time. In total, the top ten clones hold 0.15% to 0.2% of the sample.

Sequences MNHEY (CDR1) and SMNVEV (CDR2) are obtained from the germline V gene (reference sequence). Here V drops 8 bases and J drops 5 bases, and the junction holds 11 bases not matched to any gene. Inclusive of the bounding cysteine and phenylalanine, the CDR3 is 15 residues long. Here the CDR3 DNA is all that survives: 45 bases in frame from base 1. Comment on this clonotype: Its antigen target is currently unknown. No base-level quality is on record; no much larger clone is a single base apart.

High-throughput TCR beta sequencing profiled peripheral blood CD8+ and CD4+ T cells from healthy donors, Susac syndrome patients and multiple sclerosis patients. Recently defined diagnostic criteria for definite or probable disease were met by the Susac syndrome patients. Bulk CD8+ and CD4+ T cells were purified by magnetic negative isolation, whereas CD8+ TEMRA cells were enriched by FACS. Blood was collected in EDTA tubes and processed within 24 hours, with PBMCs isolated through density gradient centrifugation. PBMCs intended for TCR sequencing were cryopreserved in liquid nitrogen and thawed later in a water bath at 37 degrees C. Purity of sorted or isolated CD4+, CD8+ and CD8+ TEMRA cells was at least 90%.

This receptor was obtained from a human donor with Susac syndrome. Sequenced input: CD8+ T cells from PBMCs. The chain links TRBV27 with TRBJ2-1; 8 middle bases align to TRBD1. CDR3 reads: CASGGVGQANNEQFF. The DNA sequence is given as TGTGCCAGCGGGGGAGTGGGACAGGCCAACAATGAGCAGTTCTTC.